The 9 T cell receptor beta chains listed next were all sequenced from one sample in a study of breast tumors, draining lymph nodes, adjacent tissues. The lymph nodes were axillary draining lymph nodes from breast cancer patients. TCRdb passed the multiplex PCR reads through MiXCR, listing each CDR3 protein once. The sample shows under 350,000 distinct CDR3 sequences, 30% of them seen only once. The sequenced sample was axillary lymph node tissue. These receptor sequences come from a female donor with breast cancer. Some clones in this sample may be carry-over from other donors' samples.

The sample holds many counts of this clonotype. CDR3 loop: CASSSTGGRNEKLFF. In DNA, the CDR3 is TGTGCCAGCAGCTCGACAGGGGGAAGGAATGAAAAACTGTTTTTT. This chain links TRBV5-8 with TRBJ1-4, with 9 nucleotides matching TRBD1. CDR3 length: 15 residues. The V and J ends lost 3 bases and 5 bases, in that order; junction bases with no gene match: 5. Germline-derived CDR1 and CDR2 are SGHTS and YDEGEE.

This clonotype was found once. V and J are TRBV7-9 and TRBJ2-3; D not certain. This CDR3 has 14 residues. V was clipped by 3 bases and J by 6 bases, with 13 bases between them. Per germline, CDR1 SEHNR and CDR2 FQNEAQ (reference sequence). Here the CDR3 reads CASSFASEVDTQYF. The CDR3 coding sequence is TGTGCCAGCAGCTTTGCGAGTGAGGTGGATACGCAGTATTTT.

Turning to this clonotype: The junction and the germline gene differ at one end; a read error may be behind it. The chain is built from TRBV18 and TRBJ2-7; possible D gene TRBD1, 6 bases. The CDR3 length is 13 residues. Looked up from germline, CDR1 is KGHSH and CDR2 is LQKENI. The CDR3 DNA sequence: TGTGCCAGCTCACCACTAGTGACAGGCCGGAGGAGATTC. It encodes CASSPLVTGRRRF. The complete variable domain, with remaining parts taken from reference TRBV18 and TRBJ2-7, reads NAGVMQNPRHLVRRRGQEARLRCSPMKGHSHVYWYRQLPEEGLKFMVYLQKENIIDESGMPKERFSAEFPKEGPSILRIQQVVRGDSAAYFCASSPLVTGRRRFGPGTRLTVT.

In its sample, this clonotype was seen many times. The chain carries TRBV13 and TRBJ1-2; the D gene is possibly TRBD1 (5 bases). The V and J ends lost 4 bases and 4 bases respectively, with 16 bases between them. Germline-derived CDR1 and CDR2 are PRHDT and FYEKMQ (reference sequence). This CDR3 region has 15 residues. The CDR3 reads CASSSPQGSGYGYTF. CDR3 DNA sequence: TGTGCCAGCAGCTCTCCCCAGGGTTCTGGCTATGGCTACACCTTC. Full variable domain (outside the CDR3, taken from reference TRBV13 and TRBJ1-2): AAGVIQSPRHLIKEKRETATLKCYPIPRHDTVYWYQQGPGQDPQFLISFYEKMQSDKGSIPDRFSAQQFSDYHSELNMSSLELGDSALYFCASSSPQGSGYGYTFGSGTRLTVV.

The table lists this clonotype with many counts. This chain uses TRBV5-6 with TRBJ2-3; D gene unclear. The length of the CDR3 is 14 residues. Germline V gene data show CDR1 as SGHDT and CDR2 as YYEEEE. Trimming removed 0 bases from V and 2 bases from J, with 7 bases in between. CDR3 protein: CASSLVQDTDTQYF. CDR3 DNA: TGTGCCAGCAGCTTGGTTCAGGACACAGATACGCAGTATTTT.

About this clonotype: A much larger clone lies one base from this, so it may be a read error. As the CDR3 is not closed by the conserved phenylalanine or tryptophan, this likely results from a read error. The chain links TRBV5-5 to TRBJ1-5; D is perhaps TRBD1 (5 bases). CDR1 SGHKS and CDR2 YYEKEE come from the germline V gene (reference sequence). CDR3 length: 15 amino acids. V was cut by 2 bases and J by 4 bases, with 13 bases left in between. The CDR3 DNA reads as TGTGCCAGCAGCTTTTTTTCGGGGGAAAATCAGCCCCAGCATCTT. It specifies CASSFFSGENQPQHL.

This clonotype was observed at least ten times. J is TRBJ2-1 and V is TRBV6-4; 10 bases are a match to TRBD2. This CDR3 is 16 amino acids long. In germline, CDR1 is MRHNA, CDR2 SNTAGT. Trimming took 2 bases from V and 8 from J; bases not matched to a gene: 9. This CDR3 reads CASSDGGLSGRDEQFF. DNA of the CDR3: TGTGCCAGCAGTGACGGAGGGCTCAGCGGGAGGGATGAGCAGTTCTTC.

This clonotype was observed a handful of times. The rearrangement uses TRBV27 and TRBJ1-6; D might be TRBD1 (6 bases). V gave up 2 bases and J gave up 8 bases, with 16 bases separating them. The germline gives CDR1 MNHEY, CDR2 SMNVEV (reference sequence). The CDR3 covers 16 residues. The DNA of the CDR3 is TGTGCCAGCAGTTTAAGGGGGGACCAGATATATTCACCCCTCCACTTT. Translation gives CASSLRGDQIYSPLHF.

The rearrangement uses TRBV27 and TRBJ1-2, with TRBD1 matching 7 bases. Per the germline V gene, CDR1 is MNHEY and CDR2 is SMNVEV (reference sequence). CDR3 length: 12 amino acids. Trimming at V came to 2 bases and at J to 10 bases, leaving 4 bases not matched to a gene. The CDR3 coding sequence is TGTGCCAGCAGTTTAAAAGGGGGCCTCTACACCTTC. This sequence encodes CASSLKGGLYTF.